Detailed here is one TCR beta chain. The V gene's germline CDR1 is SGHVS and CDR2 FNYEAQ. The V gene lost 2 bases and the J gene lost 5 bases, with 19 bases spanning the gap. The CDR3 loop spans 18 amino acids. The sample belongs to a study of control samples from healthy donors and cancer patients. Data came from immunoSEQ multiplex PCR; TCRdb stores just in-frame clones and leaves some out. The profile shows 65,000 to 80,000 clones, about 87% of them singletons. The sample comprised PBMCs. The V and J genes are TRBV7-6 and TRBJ1-6; D is perhaps TRBD1 (6 bases). The sequence came from an older woman with head and neck cancer. The CDR3 region has the DNA TGTGCCAGCAGCTTAAGGATTGGGGGGGGCACAGATAATTCACCCCTCCACTTT. Residues: CASSLRIGGGTDNSPLHF.